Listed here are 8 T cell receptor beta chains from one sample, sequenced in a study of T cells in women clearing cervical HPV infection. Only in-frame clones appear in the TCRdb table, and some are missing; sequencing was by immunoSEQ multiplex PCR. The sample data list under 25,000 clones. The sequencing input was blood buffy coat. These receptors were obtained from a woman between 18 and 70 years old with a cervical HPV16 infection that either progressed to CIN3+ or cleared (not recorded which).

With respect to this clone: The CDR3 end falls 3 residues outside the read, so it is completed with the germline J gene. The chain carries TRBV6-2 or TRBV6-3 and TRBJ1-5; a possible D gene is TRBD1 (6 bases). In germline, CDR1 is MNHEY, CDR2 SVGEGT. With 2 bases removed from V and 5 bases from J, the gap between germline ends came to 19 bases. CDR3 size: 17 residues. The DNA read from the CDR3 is TGTGCCAGCAGTTACCCGACCTACCGGGACACCGATCAGCCC. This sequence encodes CASSYPTYRDTDQP. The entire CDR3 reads CASSYPTYRDTDQPQHF.

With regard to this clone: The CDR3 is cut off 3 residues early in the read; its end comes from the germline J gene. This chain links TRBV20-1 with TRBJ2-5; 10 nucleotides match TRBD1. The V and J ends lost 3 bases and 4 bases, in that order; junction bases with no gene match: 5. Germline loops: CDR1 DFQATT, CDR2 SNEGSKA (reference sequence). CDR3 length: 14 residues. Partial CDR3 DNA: TGCAGTGCTAGTACCGGGACAGGGGTAGAGACC. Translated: CSASTGTGVET. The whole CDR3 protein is CSASTGTGVETQYF.

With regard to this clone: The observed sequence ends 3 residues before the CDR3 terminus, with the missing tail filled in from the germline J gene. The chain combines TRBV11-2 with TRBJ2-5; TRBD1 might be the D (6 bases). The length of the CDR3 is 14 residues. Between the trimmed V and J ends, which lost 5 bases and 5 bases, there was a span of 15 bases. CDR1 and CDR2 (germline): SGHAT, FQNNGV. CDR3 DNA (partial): TGTGCCAGCAGCCCGATTGGGGGCGGGGAGACC. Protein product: CASSPIGGGET. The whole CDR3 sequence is CASSPIGGGETQYF.

The DNA read from the CDR3 is TGTGCCAGCAGTTTACAGGGGGCTAATGAAAAG. Its protein is CASSLQGANEK. The whole CDR3 sequence is CASSLQGANEKLFF. The gene calls are TRBV5-6 and TRBJ2-2; 9 nucleotides match TRBD1. The read comes to an end 3 residues before the CDR3 does, leaving the germline J gene to fill in the end. Germline V CDR1 and CDR2: SGHDT, YYEEEE. CDR3 length: 14 amino acids.

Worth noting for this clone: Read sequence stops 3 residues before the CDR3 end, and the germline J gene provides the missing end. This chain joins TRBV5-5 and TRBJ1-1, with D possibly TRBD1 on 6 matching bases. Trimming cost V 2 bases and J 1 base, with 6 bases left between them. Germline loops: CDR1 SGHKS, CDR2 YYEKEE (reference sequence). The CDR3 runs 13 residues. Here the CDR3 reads CASSLQGNTEAFF. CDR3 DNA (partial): TGTGCCAGCAGCTTACAGGGGAACACTGAA. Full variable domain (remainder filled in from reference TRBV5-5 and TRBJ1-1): DAGVTQSPTHLIKTRGQQVTLRCSPISGHKSVSWYQQVLGQGPQFIFQYYEKEERGRGNFPDRFSARQFPNYSSELNVNALLLGDSALYLCASSLQGNTEAFFGQGTRLTVV.

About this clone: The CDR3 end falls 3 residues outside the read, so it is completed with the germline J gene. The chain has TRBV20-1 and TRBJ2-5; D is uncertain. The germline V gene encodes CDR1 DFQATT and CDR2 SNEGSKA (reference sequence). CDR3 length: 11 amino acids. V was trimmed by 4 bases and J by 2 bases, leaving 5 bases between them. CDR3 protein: CSANSQETQYF. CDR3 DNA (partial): TGCAGTGCTAACAGTCAAGAGACC.

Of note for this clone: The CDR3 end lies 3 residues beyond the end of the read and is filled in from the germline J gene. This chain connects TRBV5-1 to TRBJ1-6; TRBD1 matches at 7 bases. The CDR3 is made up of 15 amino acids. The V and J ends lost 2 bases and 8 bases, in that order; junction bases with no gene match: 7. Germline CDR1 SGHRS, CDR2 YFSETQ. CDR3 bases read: TGCGCCAGCAGCTTAACAGGGGAAAGGCATTCACCC. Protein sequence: CASSLTGERHSP. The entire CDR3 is CASSLTGERHSPLHF.

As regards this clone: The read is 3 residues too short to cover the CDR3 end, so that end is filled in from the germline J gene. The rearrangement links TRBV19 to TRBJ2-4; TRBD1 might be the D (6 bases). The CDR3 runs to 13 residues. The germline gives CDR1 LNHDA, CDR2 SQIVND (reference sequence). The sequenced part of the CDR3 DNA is TGTGCCAGTAGTATCCAGGGGAACTATGGT. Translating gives CASSIQGNYG. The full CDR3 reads CASSIQGNYGQYF.